Listed here is a single T cell receptor (beta chain). Its antigen is unknown. Primers: 60 Vbeta forward and 13 Jbeta reverse. Libraries were prepared by immunoSEQ multiplex PCR; TCRdb keeps only in-frame clonotypes and omits some of them. The table includes about 82,000 clones, over 70% detected once. The data stem from a study of cytomegalovirus exposure and HLA in healthy donors. Findings and limits, study-wide: An observed cluster of highly shared sequence variants was recorded as a likely sequencing artifact. Follow-up analysis seemed to connect common viral pathogens with several of the most significant clusters identified. In a later analysis, approximately 15,000 TCR beta sequences were associated with HLA alleles at 0.05 false discovery rate. A few of the chains that were CMV-associated were confirmed in vitro to be specific for CMV antigens.

The CDR3 length is 15 residues. The junction had 4 bases not matched to a gene; V was cut back by 2 bases and J by 5 bases. CDR1 MNHNY and CDR2 SVGAGI come from the germline V gene (reference sequence). The chain combines TRBV6-6 with TRBJ1-3, with 9 bases that match TRBD1. The sample taken for sequencing was PBMCs. The sequence came from a man aged 25 to 45 in good health and CMV-seropositive. The CDR3, as DNA: TGTGCCAGCAGTTACCCCGGACAGGGGAGAAACACCATATATTTT. It translates to CASSYPGQGRNTIYF.